The 20 T cell receptor beta chains listed next were all sequenced from one sample in a study of shared T cell receptors in the human thymus. Assay used: immunoSEQ multiplex PCR; TCRdb lists only in-frame clones, some missing. This sample yields 600,000 to 900,000 clones, of which approximately 85% are seen a single time; around 0.0099% belongs to the top ten. These same data were also listed under a study on human thymus T cells.

The sequencing sample was made of thymocytes. Receptors originate from a girl under three years old with a congenital heart defect.

The chain has TRBV5-5 and TRBJ2-7; 9 bases match TRBD1. V dropped 4 bases and J dropped 13; count of bases not matched to a gene: 6. CDR1 and CDR2 from the germline V gene are SGHKS and YYEKEE (reference sequence). The CDR3 is made up of 11 amino acids. The chain's CDR3 is CASSPGTGIYF. DNA of the CDR3: TGTGCCAGCAGCCCCGGGACAGGGATCTACTTC. Full variable domain (remainder filled in from reference TRBV5-5 and TRBJ2-7): DAGVTQSPTHLIKTRGQQVTLRCSPISGHKSVSWYQQVLGQGPQFIFQYYEKEERGRGNFPDRFSARQFPNYSSELNVNALLLGDSALYLCASSPGTGIYFGPGTRLTVT.

This clone occurred a few times. This chain links TRBV15 with TRBJ1-2, with 7 positions matching TRBD1. The CDR3 covers 13 residues. The ends lost 6 bases at V and 6 bases at J; junction bases unmatched: 7. CDR1 is LNHNV and CDR2 is YYDKDF in the germline V gene (reference sequence). CDR3 bases: TGTGCCACCAGAGACAGGGAGTTCAATGGCTACACCTTC. Protein: CATRDREFNGYTF.

V and J are TRBV30 and TRBJ2-7; TRBD2 aligns across 10 bases. V trimming: 5 bases; J trimming: 5 bases; junction bases outside the gene matches: 9. The germline CDR1 and CDR2 sequences are GTSNPN and SVGIG (reference sequence). The CDR3 is made up of 14 amino acids. The CDR3 here is CAWSSGGVYDEQYF. The CDR3 DNA is TGTGCCTGGTCTAGCGGGGGAGTGTATGACGAGCAGTACTTC.

J is TRBJ2-5 and V is TRBV28; 7 nucleotides align to TRBD1. The CDR3 has 14 residues. V shed 11 bases and J 5 bases; nucleotides not matched to a gene: 14. From germline, CDR1 is MDHEN and CDR2 SYDVKM. This chain's CDR3 is CAATPGQPKETQYF. For the CDR3, the DNA is TGTGCCGCCACCCCGGGACAGCCTAAGGAGACCCAGTACTTC.

The chain combines TRBV4-2 with TRBJ1-4, with a weak D call TRBD1 (5 bases). This CDR3 region has 17 residues. CDR1 and CDR2 (germline): LGHNA, YNFKEQ. V lost 4 bases and J 6 bases, leaving 21 bases between the germline ends. In DNA form, the CDR3 reads TGTGCCAGCAGCCCCCTGTTCCTCCCGGGGGGTGATGAAAAACTGTTTTTT. Translating gives CASSPLFLPGGDEKLFF.

This chain links TRBV5-1 with TRBJ1-1; D is uncertain. The CDR3 is made up of 15 amino acids. V gave up 0 bases and J gave up 0 bases, with 9 bases separating them. Germline V gene lookup returns CDR1 SGHRS and CDR2 YFSETQ. The CDR3 DNA reads TGCGCCAGCAGCTTGGATGGAGCTCTGAACACTGAAGCTTTCTTT. This encodes CASSLDGALNTEAFF.

J is TRBJ2-5 and V is TRBV4-1; 7 nucleotides match TRBD2. The CDR3 is 20 residues long. The junction had 25 bases not matched to a gene; V was cut back by 4 bases and J by 5 bases. Germline lookup yields CDR1 MGHRA and CDR2 YSYEKL. The DNA for the CDR3 is TGCGCCAGCAGCCTCTCCCCCACCCCGGGGGGTGACAGAAGTAGGGAGACCCAGTACTTC. Its protein is CASSLSPTPGGDRSRETQYF.

V usage is TRBV6-6 and J usage is TRBJ2-3; 8 bases line up with TRBD1. The germline V gene encodes CDR1 MNHNY and CDR2 SVGAGI (reference sequence). V trimming: 5 bases; J trimming: 5 bases; junction bases outside the gene matches: 9. The CDR3 totals 15 residues. In DNA, the CDR3 is TGTGCCAGCAGTAAACGCGGGACAGGAAAAGATACGCAGTATTTT. This codes for CASSKRGTGKDTQYF.

This chain joins TRBV28 and TRBJ2-1, with D tentatively TRBD2 (5 bases). The CDR3 has 13 residues. Trimming cost V 2 bases and J 7 bases, with 9 bases left between them. CDR1 and CDR2 from the germline V gene are MDHEN and SYDVKM. As DNA, the CDR3 is TGTGCCAGCAGTTTAAGACCGGGGAATGAGCAGTTCTTC. It encodes CASSLRPGNEQFF.

This rearrangement joins TRBV11-3 to TRBJ1-1, with TRBD1 as a possible D gene (5 bases). V shed 5 bases and J shed 3 bases, with 22 bases lying between them. Germline V CDR1 and CDR2: SGHNT, YENEEA. The length of the CDR3 is 17 residues. In nucleotides, the CDR3 is TGTGCCAGCAGCCCGAAGGGCGGGGCAGGAAGAGACACTGAAGCTTTCTTT. Amino acids: CASSPKGGAGRDTEAFF.

J is TRBJ2-3 and V is TRBV5-1; D possibly corresponds to TRBD2 (6 bases). Trimming cost V 0 bases and J 4 bases, with 15 bases left between them. Germline V gives CDR1 SGHRS, CDR2 YFSETQ. The CDR3 has 16 residues. The CDR3 region has the DNA TGCGCCAGCAGCTTGGGCATAGCTGGGGGGTCAGATACGCAGTATTTT. It yields the protein CASSLGIAGGSDTQYF.

This clone showed up just once. The chain recombines TRBV11-2 with TRBJ2-2, with 7 bases aligning to TRBD2. Germline loops: CDR1 SGHAT, CDR2 FQNNGV. The CDR3 contains 17 residues. V lost 0 bases to trimming and J lost 6 bases; unmatched junction nucleotides: 10. This CDR3 is CASSLEVGTIRSGELFF. The CDR3 nucleotides read TGTGCCAGCAGCTTAGAAGTGGGGACTATACGTTCCGGGGAGCTGTTTTTT.

This chain joins TRBV15 and TRBJ1-5; the match to TRBD1 covers 8 bases. The CDR3 extends over 16 amino acids. V was clipped by 8 bases and J by 6 bases; unmatched bases: 15. Germline values: CDR1 LNHNV, CDR2 YYDKDF (reference sequence). CDR3 amino acids: CATLQAGGPEGQPQHF. DNA of the CDR3: TGTGCCACCTTACAGGCAGGGGGCCCAGAAGGTCAGCCCCAGCATTTT.

This sequence joins TRBV5-6 and TRBJ1-1, with a possible D match to TRBD1 (6 bases). The V gene's germline CDR1 is SGHDT and CDR2 YYEEEE. Trimming pared 1 base from V and 1 base from J, leaving 20 bases between. CDR3 length: 18 amino acids. CDR3 sequence reads: CASSLSGVWDKQNTEAFF. CDR3 DNA: TGTGCCAGCAGCTTGAGCGGTGTTTGGGACAAACAGAACACTGAAGCTTTCTTT.

This clone was counted once. The gene calls are TRBV27 and TRBJ2-3; possibly TRBD2 for D (6 bases). V was cut by 8 bases and J by 1 base, with 19 bases left in between. In germline, CDR1 is MNHEY, CDR2 SMNVEV (reference sequence). CDR3 length equals 16 residues. The CDR3 sequence is CASVGRGDQRTDTQYF. The CDR3 DNA reads TGTGCCAGCGTAGGGCGGGGAGACCAACGCACAGATACGCAGTATTTT.

This chain links TRBV2 with TRBJ1-1; D gene uncertain. V was pared by 6 bases and J by 3 bases, with 20 bases between. The length of the CDR3 is 16 residues. Germline loops: CDR1 SNHLY, CDR2 FYNNEI. CDR3: CASRASLWFGDTEAFF. Here the CDR3 DNA reads TGTGCCAGCAGGGCCTCCTTGTGGTTCGGGGACACTGAAGCTTTCTTT.

This clone has a single count. The V gene is TRBV27, the J gene TRBJ1-1; 8 bases map to TRBD1. V gave up 2 bases and J gave up 1 base; unmatched junction bases: 6. Per the germline V gene, CDR1 is MNHEY and CDR2 is SMNVEV (reference sequence). CDR3 length: 16 amino acids. As DNA, the CDR3 is TGTGCCAGCAGTTTAACCTCGACAGGGGAGAACACTGAAGCTTTCTTT. Protein: CASSLTSTGENTEAFF.

The rearrangement uses TRBV5-6 and TRBJ1-2; a weak D match, TRBD1 (5 bases). The CDR3 sequence is 17 residues long. Germline assignment: CDR1 SGHDT and CDR2 YYEEEE. Trimming left V 4 bases short and J 5 bases short, with 24 bases between. The CDR3 nucleotides are TGTGCCAGCAGCCCAAATGGGACTTGCTGGGCCCTATATGGCTACACCTTC. Residues: CASSPNGTCWALYGYTF.

The V call is TRBV5-1, the J call TRBJ2-7; 7 bases align to TRBD1. The germline CDR1 and CDR2 sequences are SGHRS and YFSETQ. The CDR3 extends over 15 amino acids. V gave up 1 base and J gave up 6 bases; unmatched junction bases: 10. Written as DNA, the CDR3 is TGCGCCAGCAGCTTGCCGGGACAGTTTATGGGCGAGCAGTACTTC. Protein product: CASSLPGQFMGEQYF.

The genes are TRBV7-9 and TRBJ2-1; TRBD1 agrees at 7 bases. The CDR3 has 12 residues. V lost 6 bases to trimming and J lost 8 bases; unmatched junction nucleotides: 4. Per germline, CDR1 SEHNR and CDR2 FQNEAQ (reference sequence). The CDR3 region is CASRLGGDEQFF. The DNA of the CDR3 is TGTGCCAGCAGACTAGGGGGCGATGAGCAGTTCTTC.